One sample yielded the 32 T cell receptor beta chains listed below, sequenced in a study of blood T cell repertoires in COVID-19 (dated by TCRdb to 2018 to 2021). Library prep was done by the immunoSEQ multiplex PCR assay. TCRdb took this table from immuneACCESS and kept in-frame rearrangements with V and J called. Such tables lack part of the clones; where checked against another copy, unresolved V genes explain under half of the gap, and the rest is unexplained. The sample records 95,000 to 150,000 clones, roughly three quarters of which are singletons. About 4% of the sample goes to the ten largest clones. The sample comprised peripheral blood. All receptors derive from a woman of 80 years or more with acute or convalescent COVID-19.

The chain links TRBV21-1 to TRBJ1-6; the table calls TRBD1, which could not be checked here. TRBV21-1 is annotated as a pseudogene. This CDR3 comprises 15 residues. The CDR3 nucleotides read TGTGCCAGCAGCGGGACAGGGAGGGTCAATTCACCCCTCCACTTT. It yields the protein CASSGTGRVNSPLHF.

The chain employs TRBV5-6 and TRBJ1-1; 7 bases are a match to TRBD1. V lost 3 bases to trimming and J lost 4 bases; unmatched junction nucleotides: 3. This CDR3 contains 13 residues. Looked up from germline, CDR1 is SGHDT and CDR2 is YYEEEE. The CDR3 region is CASSSTGFTEAFF. For the CDR3, the DNA is TGTGCCAGCAGCTCGACAGGGTTCACTGAAGCTTTCTTT.

V gene TRBV4-3 combines with J gene TRBJ2-1; 10 bases are a match to TRBD2. The CDR3 has 18 residues. The V segment lost 0 bases and the J segment 4 bases; nucleotides outside the gene matches: 9. In germline, CDR1 is LGHNA, CDR2 YSLEER. CDR3 loop: CASSQDGAGLAAYNEQFF. In DNA form, the CDR3 reads TGCGCCAGCAGCCAAGACGGTGCCGGACTAGCGGCGTACAATGAGCAGTTCTTC.

The rearrangement uses TRBV4-2 and TRBJ2-1; 9 positions match TRBD2. The CDR3 runs to 15 residues. The V segment lost 0 bases and the J segment 7 bases; nucleotides outside the gene matches: 4. CDR1 and CDR2 (germline): LGHNA, YNFKEQ. The CDR3 spells CASSQDLLAGNEQFF. DNA of the CDR3: TGTGCCAGCAGCCAAGATCTCCTAGCGGGGAATGAGCAGTTCTTC.

The V and J genes are TRBV2 and TRBJ2-7; the D is unclear. The V and J ends lost 6 bases and 0 bases respectively, with 12 bases between them. Germline V gene data show CDR1 as SNHLY and CDR2 as FYNNEI. The CDR3 runs 14 residues. Written as DNA, the CDR3 is TGTGCCAGCAGGTGGCTTTTTTCCTCCTACGAGCAGTACTTC. Translated: CASRWLFSSYEQYF.

The chain combines TRBV2 with TRBJ2-7, with a possible D match to TRBD1 (6 bases). Trimming removed 7 bases from V and 0 bases from J, with 16 bases in between. CDR3 length equals 15 residues. Germline CDR1 reads SNHLY; CDR2 reads FYNNEI. CDR3 loop: CASKFDRPSSYEQYF. For the CDR3, the DNA is TGTGCCAGCAAATTTGACAGGCCGAGCTCCTACGAGCAGTACTTC.

A single count supports this clone. The CDR3 reads CASSATLAGGYNEQFF. In nucleotides, the CDR3 is TGTGCCAGCAGCGCCACACTAGCGGGGGGGTACAATGAGCAGTTCTTC. The chain recombines TRBV9 with TRBJ2-1; TRBD2 matches at 13 bases. In germline, CDR1 is SGDLS, CDR2 YYNGEE. The CDR3 loop spans 16 amino acids. After removal of 3 bases from V and 4 bases from J, the junction contained 4 bases not matched to a gene.

J is TRBJ2-3 and V is TRBV19, with 10 bases identical to TRBD2. The CDR3 length is 14 residues. CDR1 LNHDA and CDR2 SQIVND come from the germline V gene (reference sequence). The V segment lost 8 bases and the J segment 2 bases; nucleotides outside the gene matches: 4. In DNA form, the CDR3 reads TGTGCCAGTCGCCTAGCGGGGGTCACAGATACGCAGTATTTT. Translating it yields CASRLAGVTDTQYF.

This sequence joins TRBV7-3 and TRBJ1-2, with D possibly being TRBD1 (6 bases). This CDR3 spans 13 amino acids. Germline CDR1 SGHTA, CDR2 FQGTGA. V was cut by 5 bases and J by 2 bases, with 9 bases left in between. The CDR3 nucleotides read TGTGCCAGCAGCCCTACAGGGAACTATGGCTACACCTTC. As protein: CASSPTGNYGYTF.

The chain links TRBV3-1 (or the pseudogene TRBV3-2) to TRBJ2-3, with 9 positions matching TRBD2. V lost 3 bases, J lost 2 bases, and 6 bases stayed unmatched. The CDR3 runs 16 residues. CDR1 is LGHDT and CDR2 is YNNKEL in the germline V gene (reference sequence). CDR3 DNA sequence: TGTGCCAGCAGCCAGCGGCTAGCGGGGTCCACAGATACGCAGTATTTT. Encoded protein: CASSQRLAGSTDTQYF.

The chain uses TRBV5-4 and TRBJ2-7; D uncertain. Germline-derived CDR1 and CDR2 are SGHNT and YYREEE (reference sequence). V lost 5 bases and J lost 3, with 12 bases in between. The CDR3 runs 13 residues. This chain's CDR3 is CASSRNANYEQYF. The CDR3 DNA follows: TGTGCCAGCAGTCGAAACGCGAACTACGAGCAGTACTTC.

The J gene is TRBJ1-2, the V gene TRBV28, with 7 bases aligning to TRBD1. J lost 4 bases, V lost 2 bases, and 4 bases had no gene match. CDR3 length: 14 residues. Germline CDR1 and CDR2: MDHEN and SYDVKM. The CDR3 DNA follows: TGTGCCAGCAGTTTAGGACAGGACCCCTATGGCTACACCTTC. It yields the protein CASSLGQDPYGYTF.

The genes are TRBV29-1 and TRBJ2-7; 10 bases match TRBD1. V was pared by 4 bases and J by 6 bases, with 6 bases of the junction left unmatched. Germline-derived CDR1 and CDR2 are SQVTM and ANQGSEA. There are 13 residues in the CDR3. The CDR3 nucleotides read TGCAGCGTTGGGACAGGGGGATCGCCCGAGCAGTACTTC. Protein product: CSVGTGGSPEQYF.

The chain employs TRBV7-2 and TRBJ2-3, with 8 nucleotides matching TRBD1. The CDR3 extends over 17 amino acids. Germline CDR1 reads SGHTA; CDR2 reads FQGNSA. V was clipped by 5 bases and J by 6 bases; unmatched bases: 16. The CDR3 protein is CASSPQTGAGFTDTQYF. As DNA, the CDR3 is TGTGCCAGCAGCCCCCAGACAGGGGCCGGTTTCACGGATACGCAGTATTTT.

V gene TRBV5-1 combines with J gene TRBJ1-1; weak D call: TRBD1 (5 bases). The germline V gene encodes CDR1 SGHRS and CDR2 YFSETQ. V lost 3 bases to trimming and J lost 0 bases, with 12 bases between them. This CDR3 spans 15 amino acids. DNA for the CDR3: TGCGCCAGCAGCTCGACGACAGACATGAACACTGAAGCTTTCTTT. Amino acid sequence: CASSSTTDMNTEAFF.

The gene calls are TRBV5-8 and TRBJ1-5, with no clear D. Germline V gives CDR1 SGHTS, CDR2 YDEGEE. CDR3 length equals 16 residues. The V and J ends lost 1 base and 1 base respectively, with 12 bases between them. In DNA, the CDR3 is TGTGCCAGCAGCTTGAGTTCGGGATACAGCAATCAGCCCCAGCATTTT. This codes for CASSLSSGYSNQPQHF.

J is TRBJ2-4 and V is TRBV7-8; TRBD2 matches 9 bases. The CDR3 covers 18 residues. Trimming cost V 5 bases and J 3 bases; bases outside gene matches: 14. Germline V gene lookup returns CDR1 SGHVS and CDR2 FQNEAQ. The CDR3 sequence is CASSPLAGELGGKNIQYF. CDR3 coding DNA: TGTGCCAGCAGCCCCTTAGCGGGAGAGTTGGGAGGCAAAAACATTCAGTACTTC. Together with reference TRBV7-8 and TRBJ2-4, the CDR3 gives the full variable domain: GAGVSQSPRYKVAKRGQDVALRCDPISGHVSLFWYQQALGQGPEFLTYFQNEAQLDKSGLPSDRFFAERPEGSVSTLKIQRTQQEDSAVYLCASSPLAGELGGKNIQYFGAGTRLSVL.

The CDR3 region has the DNA TGTGCCAGCAGTTACTCCGGGGGGCGGTACAATGAGCAGTTCTTC. This translates into CASSYSGGRYNEQFF. V gene TRBV6-2 or TRBV6-3 combines with J gene TRBJ2-1; a possible D gene is TRBD2 (7 bases). The germline CDR1 and CDR2 sequences are MNHEY and SVGEGT. V lost 0 bases to trimming and J lost 4 bases, with 10 bases between them. This CDR3 is built from 15 residues.

This clone occurred once. The chain couples TRBV27 to TRBJ2-1, with 7 bases lining up with TRBD2. There are 16 residues in the CDR3. With 4 bases clipped from V and 0 bases from J, the junction kept 6 bases outside the gene matches. Germline lookup yields CDR1 MNHEY and CDR2 SMNVEV (reference sequence). CDR3 DNA: TGTGCCAGCAGTTCCCGGCCTAGCGGCTCCTACAATGAGCAGTTCTTC. It specifies CASSSRPSGSYNEQFF.

The chain has TRBV9 and TRBJ2-1; 9 bases agree with TRBD1. Losses at the gene ends were 2 bases for V and 4 bases for J; bases not matched to a gene: 4. Germline CDR1 is SGDLS and CDR2 is YYNGEE. The CDR3 is 15 amino acids. CDR3 amino acids: CASSVRDRDYNEQFF. CDR3 DNA sequence: TGTGCCAGCAGCGTCCGGGACAGGGATTACAATGAGCAGTTCTTC.

This chain uses TRBV20-1 with TRBJ2-5, with D hard to call. The V and J ends lost 3 bases and 1 base respectively, with 9 bases between them. Per germline, CDR1 DFQATT and CDR2 SNEGSKA (reference sequence). The CDR3 loop spans 13 amino acids. The CDR3 region is CSASAGSQETQYF. The CDR3 DNA is TGCAGTGCTAGTGCCGGGTCCCAAGAGACCCAGTACTTC.

This clone has a handful of counts. The chain couples TRBV2 to TRBJ2-1; TRBD2 agrees at 8 bases. This CDR3 is 15 amino acids long. Germline trimming cut 5 bases from V and 4 bases from J; bases unmatched to any gene: 7. Per germline, CDR1 SNHLY and CDR2 FYNNEI. The CDR3 protein is CASSSLAASYNEQFF. CDR3 DNA sequence: TGTGCCAGCAGTTCACTAGCGGCCTCTTACAATGAGCAGTTCTTC.

The J gene is TRBJ2-3, the V gene TRBV7-9, with 10 nucleotides matching TRBD2. Germline V CDR1 and CDR2: SEHNR, FQNEAQ (reference sequence). The CDR3 sequence is 13 residues long. The V and J ends lost 8 bases and 5 bases, in that order; junction bases with no gene match: 4. DNA of the CDR3: TGTGCCAGCTCTAGCGGGGGAGGAGATACGCAGTATTTT. Amino acid sequence: CASSSGGGDTQYF.

In the case of this clone: The junction differs from germline at one of its ends, possibly a read error. This chain uses TRBV3-1 (or the pseudogene TRBV3-2) with TRBJ1-2; 7 bases fit TRBD1. The germline V gene has CDR1 LGHDT and CDR2 YNNKEL (reference sequence). The length of the CDR3 is 15 residues. CDR3 sequence (DNA): TGTGCCAGCACCCAAGCAGGGGGTGTCGCGGATGGCTACACCTTC. As protein: CASTQAGGVADGYTF.

The chain has TRBV5-1 and TRBJ1-1, with TRBD1 identical over 7 bases. V lost 1 base and J lost 0; bases outside the gene matches: 3. The CDR3 sequence is 15 residues long. CDR1 and CDR2 (germline): SGHRS, YFSETQ. CDR3 residues: CASSLTGQMNTEAFF. The DNA of the CDR3 is TGCGCCAGCAGCTTGACGGGACAGATGAACACTGAAGCTTTCTTT.

The chain carries TRBV13 and TRBJ2-7; possibly TRBD1 for D (6 bases). Between the trimmed V and J ends, which lost 3 bases and 5 bases, there was a span of 20 bases. The CDR3 loop spans 16 amino acids. Germline V gives CDR1 PRHDT, CDR2 FYEKMQ (reference sequence). CDR3 sequence (DNA): TGTGCCAGCAGCTTTAGGGGGATACAGGGTTCCAACGAGCAGTACTTC. Its translation is CASSFRGIQGSNEQYF.

This clone was observed a single time. The rearrangement links TRBV9 to TRBJ1-6; possible D gene TRBD1, 5 bases. In germline, CDR1 is SGDLS, CDR2 YYNGEE. Trimming shortened V by 0 bases and J by 3 bases, and 10 bases separated the two germline ends. The CDR3 length is 16 residues. The chain's CDR3 is CASSVDGRVYNSPLHF. In DNA, the CDR3 is TGTGCCAGCAGCGTAGACGGCAGGGTCTATAATTCACCCCTCCACTTT.

This sequence joins TRBV5-1 and TRBJ1-6; 9 positions agree with TRBD1. The length of the CDR3 is 15 residues. V dropped 1 base and J dropped 7; count of bases not matched to a gene: 3. From germline, CDR1 is SGHRS and CDR2 YFSETQ. This CDR3 reads CASSLTGGGNSPLHF. The DNA for the CDR3 is TGCGCCAGCAGCTTGACAGGGGGCGGCAATTCACCCCTCCACTTT.

The rearrangement joins TRBV27 to TRBJ1-6, with TRBD1 matching over 7 bases. Looked up from germline, CDR1 is MNHEY and CDR2 is SMNVEV (reference sequence). This CDR3 has 18 amino acids. After removal of 4 bases from V and 9 bases from J, the junction contained 18 bases not matched to a gene. The CDR3 region has the DNA TGTGCCAGCAGTTGCCCCGTTGTTGACAGGGTTAGGGGTTCACCCCTCCACTTT. Translated, it gives CASSCPVVDRVRGSPLHF.

This clone was counted between two and nine times. This chain connects TRBV5-1 to TRBJ1-1; 8 bases are a match to TRBD1. The V segment lost 5 bases and the J segment 3 bases; nucleotides outside the gene matches: 9. The V gene's germline CDR1 is SGHRS and CDR2 YFSETQ. This CDR3 has 15 amino acids. The CDR3 reads CASRPTPDRDTEAFF. The CDR3 coding sequence is TGCGCCAGCAGACCTACCCCGGACAGGGACACTGAAGCTTTCTTT.

This chain links TRBV6-2 or TRBV6-3 with TRBJ1-1, with a tentative D call TRBD1 (5 bases). Germline V CDR1 and CDR2: MNHEY, SVGEGT. Trimming cost V 6 bases and J 5 bases, with 13 bases left between them. CDR3 size: 13 residues. As DNA, the CDR3 is TGTGCCAGCAGCTCTGGGGGAGGGACTGAAGCTTTCTTT. Its protein is CASSSGGGTEAFF.

The gene calls are TRBV20-1 and TRBJ2-3; D unclear. From germline, CDR1 is DFQATT and CDR2 SNEGSKA (reference sequence). V lost 3 bases and J 5 bases, leaving 12 bases between the germline ends. The CDR3 extends over 13 amino acids. The DNA of the CDR3 is TGCAGTGCTAGTAATCCCCCAGGAGATACGCAGTATTTT. It yields the protein CSASNPPGDTQYF.